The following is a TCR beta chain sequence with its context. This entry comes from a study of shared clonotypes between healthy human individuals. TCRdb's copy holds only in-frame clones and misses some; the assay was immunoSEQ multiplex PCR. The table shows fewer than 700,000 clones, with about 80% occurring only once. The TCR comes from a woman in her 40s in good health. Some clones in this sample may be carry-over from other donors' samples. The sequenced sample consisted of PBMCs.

This CDR3 is CASNLAIDYNEQFF. The CDR3 region has the DNA TGTGCCAGTAATTTGGCGATCGACTACAATGAGCAGTTCTTC. This rearrangement joins TRBV19 to TRBJ2-1, with no clear D. The CDR3 consists of 14 residues. CDR1 and CDR2 from the germline V gene are LNHDA and SQIVND (reference sequence). V was pared by 7 bases and J by 3 bases, with 13 bases between.